The source of this T cell receptor (beta chain) is a study of T cell responses to AZD1222 COVID-19 vaccine. Points from the study as a whole: Donors were chiefly white British, with a greater number of females, and clonal diversity was perhaps underestimated.

On this clone itself: Its antigen is as yet unknown.

Measured with immunoSEQ multiplex PCR; TCRdb has only the in-frame clones, and not every one. The sample has about 94,000 clones, 70% to 90% seen once. CDR1 and CDR2 (germline): KGHSH, LQKENI. CDR3 length: 16 residues. V dropped 2 bases and J dropped 2; count of bases not matched to a gene: 8. The chain has TRBV18 and TRBJ1-2; TRBD1 agrees at 7 bases. The sequencing used peripheral blood, collected on day 0 of AZD1222 vaccination. The receptor was derived from an adult in good health. The CDR3 sequence is CASSPLWKQGNYGYTF. The CDR3 DNA reads as TGTGCCAGCTCACCATTGTGGAAACAGGGGAACTATGGCTACACCTTC.